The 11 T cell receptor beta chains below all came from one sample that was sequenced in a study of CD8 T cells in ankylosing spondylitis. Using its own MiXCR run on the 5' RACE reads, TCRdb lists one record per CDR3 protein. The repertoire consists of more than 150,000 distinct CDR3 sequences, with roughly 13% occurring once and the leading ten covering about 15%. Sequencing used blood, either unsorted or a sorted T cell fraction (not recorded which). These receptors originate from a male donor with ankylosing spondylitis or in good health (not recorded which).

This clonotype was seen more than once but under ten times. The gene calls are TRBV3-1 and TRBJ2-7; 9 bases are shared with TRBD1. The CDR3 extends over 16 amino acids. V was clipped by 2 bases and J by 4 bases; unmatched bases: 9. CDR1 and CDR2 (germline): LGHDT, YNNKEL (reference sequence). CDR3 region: CASSQRSGTGRYEQYF. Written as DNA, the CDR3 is TGTGCCAGCAGCCAAAGATCTGGGACAGGGAGGTACGAGCAGTACTTC.

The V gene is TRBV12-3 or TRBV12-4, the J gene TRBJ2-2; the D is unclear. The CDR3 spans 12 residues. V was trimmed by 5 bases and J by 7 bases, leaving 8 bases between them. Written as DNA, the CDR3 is TGTGCCAGCAGTCGGAAATTCGGGGAGCTGTTTTTT. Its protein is CASSRKFGELFF.

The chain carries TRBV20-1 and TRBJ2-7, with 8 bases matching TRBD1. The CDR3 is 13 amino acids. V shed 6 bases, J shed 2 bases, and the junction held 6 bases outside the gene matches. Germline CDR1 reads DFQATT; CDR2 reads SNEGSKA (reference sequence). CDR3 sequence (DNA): TGCAGTGCCAGGACAGGGTCGACCTACGAGCAGTACTTC. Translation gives CSARTGSTYEQYF.

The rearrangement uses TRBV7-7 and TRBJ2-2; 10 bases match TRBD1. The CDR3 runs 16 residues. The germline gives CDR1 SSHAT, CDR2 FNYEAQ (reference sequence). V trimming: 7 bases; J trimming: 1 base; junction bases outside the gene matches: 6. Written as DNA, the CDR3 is TGTGCCAGCATGATAGGGACAGGGGAGAACACCGGGGAGCTGTTTTTT. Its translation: CASMIGTGENTGELFF.

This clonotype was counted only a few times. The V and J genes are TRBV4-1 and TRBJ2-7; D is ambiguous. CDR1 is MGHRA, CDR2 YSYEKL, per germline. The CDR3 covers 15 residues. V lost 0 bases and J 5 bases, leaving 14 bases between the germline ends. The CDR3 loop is CASSQEGKLGHEQYF. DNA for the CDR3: TGCGCCAGCAGCCAAGAAGGAAAGCTGGGCCACGAGCAGTACTTC.

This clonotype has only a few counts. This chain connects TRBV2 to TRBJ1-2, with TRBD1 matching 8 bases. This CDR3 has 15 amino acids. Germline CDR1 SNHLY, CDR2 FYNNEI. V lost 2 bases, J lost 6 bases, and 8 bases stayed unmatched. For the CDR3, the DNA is TGTGCCAGCAGTGAACCGGGACAGGCATGGGATGGCTACACCTTC. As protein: CASSEPGQAWDGYTF.

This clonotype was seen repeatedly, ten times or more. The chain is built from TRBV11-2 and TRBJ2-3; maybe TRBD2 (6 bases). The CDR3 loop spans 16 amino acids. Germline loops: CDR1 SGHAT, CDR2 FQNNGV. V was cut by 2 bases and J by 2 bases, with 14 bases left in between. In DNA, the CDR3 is TGTGCCAGCAGCTTATACGGGCGGGAATCCACAGATACGCAGTATTTT. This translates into CASSLYGRESTDTQYF.

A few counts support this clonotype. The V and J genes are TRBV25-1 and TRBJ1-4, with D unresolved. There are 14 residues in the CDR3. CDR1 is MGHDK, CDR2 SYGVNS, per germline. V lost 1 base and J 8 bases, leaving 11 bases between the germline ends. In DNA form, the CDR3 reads TGTGCCAGCAGTGAATTGTCCAACCCGGAAAAACTGTTTTTT. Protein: CASSELSNPEKLFF.

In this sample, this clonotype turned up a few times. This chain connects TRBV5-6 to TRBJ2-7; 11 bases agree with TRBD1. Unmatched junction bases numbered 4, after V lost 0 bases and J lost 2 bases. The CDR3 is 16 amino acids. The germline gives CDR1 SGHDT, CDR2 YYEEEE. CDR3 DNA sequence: TGTGCCAGCAGCTTGGGGTCGGGACAGGGGGCCTACGAGCAGTACTTC. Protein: CASSLGSGQGAYEQYF. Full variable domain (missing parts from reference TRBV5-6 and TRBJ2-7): DAGVTQSPTHLIKTRGQQVTLRCSPKSGHDTVSWYQQALGQGPQFIFQYYEEEERQRGNFPDRFSGHQFPNYSSELNVNALLLGDSALYLCASSLGSGQGAYEQYFGPGTRLTVT.

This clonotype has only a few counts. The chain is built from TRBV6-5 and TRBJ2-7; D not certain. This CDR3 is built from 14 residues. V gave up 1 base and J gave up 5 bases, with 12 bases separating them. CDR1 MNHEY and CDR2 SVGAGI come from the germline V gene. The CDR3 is CASSYYSRYDEQYF. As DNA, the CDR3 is TGTGCCAGCAGTTACTATTCCCGGTACGACGAGCAGTACTTC.

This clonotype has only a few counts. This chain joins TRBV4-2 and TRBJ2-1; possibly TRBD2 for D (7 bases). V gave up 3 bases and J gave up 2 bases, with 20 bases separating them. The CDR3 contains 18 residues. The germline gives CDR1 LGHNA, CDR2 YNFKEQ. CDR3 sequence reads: CASSHHRGGVSAYNEQFF. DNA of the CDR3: TGTGCCAGCAGCCACCATAGGGGGGGGGTCAGCGCCTACAATGAGCAGTTCTTC.